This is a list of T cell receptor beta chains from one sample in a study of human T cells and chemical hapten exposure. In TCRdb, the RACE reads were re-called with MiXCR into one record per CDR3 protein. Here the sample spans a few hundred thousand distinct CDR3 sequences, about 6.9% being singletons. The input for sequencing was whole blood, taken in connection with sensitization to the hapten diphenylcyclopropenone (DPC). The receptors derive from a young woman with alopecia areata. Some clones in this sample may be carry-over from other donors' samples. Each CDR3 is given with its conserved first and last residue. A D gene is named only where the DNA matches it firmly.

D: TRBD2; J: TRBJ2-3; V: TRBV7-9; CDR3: CASSLRRGVTDTQYF
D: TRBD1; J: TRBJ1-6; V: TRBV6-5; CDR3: CASNRDRNSPLHF
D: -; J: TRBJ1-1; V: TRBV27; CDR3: CASSSRLSTEAFF
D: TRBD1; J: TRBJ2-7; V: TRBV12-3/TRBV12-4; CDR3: CASRHTGGSHEQYF
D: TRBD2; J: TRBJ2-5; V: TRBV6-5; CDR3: CAIQASGRQETQYF
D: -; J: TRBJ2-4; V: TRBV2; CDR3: CASSDRTPGNSQYF
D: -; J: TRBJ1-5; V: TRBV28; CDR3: CASRPGTRLSNQPQHF
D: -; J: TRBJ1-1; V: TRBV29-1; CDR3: CSVATGFTEAFF
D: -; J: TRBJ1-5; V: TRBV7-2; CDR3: CASSFMQGGNQPQHF
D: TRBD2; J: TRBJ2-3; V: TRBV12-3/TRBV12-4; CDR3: CASSFEAGVTDTQYF
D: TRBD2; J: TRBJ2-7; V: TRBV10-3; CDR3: CATRPGLAGGEQYF
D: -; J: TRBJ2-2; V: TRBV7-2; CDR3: CASSSAGVRTGELFF
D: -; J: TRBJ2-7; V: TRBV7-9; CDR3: CASSFQAFEQYF
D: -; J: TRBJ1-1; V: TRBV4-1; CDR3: CASSQITTVNTEAFF